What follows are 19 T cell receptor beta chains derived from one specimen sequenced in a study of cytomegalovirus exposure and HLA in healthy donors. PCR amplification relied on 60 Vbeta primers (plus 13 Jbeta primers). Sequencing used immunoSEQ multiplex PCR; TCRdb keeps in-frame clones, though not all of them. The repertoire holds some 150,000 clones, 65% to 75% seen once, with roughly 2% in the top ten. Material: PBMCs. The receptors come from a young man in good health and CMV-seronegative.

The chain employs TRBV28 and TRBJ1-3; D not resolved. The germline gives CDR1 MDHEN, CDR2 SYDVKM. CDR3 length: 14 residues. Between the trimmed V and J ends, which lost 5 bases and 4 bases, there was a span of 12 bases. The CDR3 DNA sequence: TGTGCCAGCAGTGCCGTCGGTTCAGGAAACACCATATATTTT. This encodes CASSAVGSGNTIYF.

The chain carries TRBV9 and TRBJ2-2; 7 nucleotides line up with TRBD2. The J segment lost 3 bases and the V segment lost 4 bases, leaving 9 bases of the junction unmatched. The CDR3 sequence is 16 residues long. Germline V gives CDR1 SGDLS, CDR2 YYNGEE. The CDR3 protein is CASSPVGGLDTGELFF. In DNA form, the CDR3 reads TGTGCCAGCAGCCCCGTGGGGGGGTTGGACACCGGGGAGCTGTTTTTT. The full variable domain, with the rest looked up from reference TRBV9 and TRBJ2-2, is DSGVTQTPKHLITATGQRVTLRCSPRSGDLSVYWYQQSLDQGLQFLIQYYNGEERAKGNILERFSAQQFPDLHSELNLSSLELGDSALYFCASSPVGGLDTGELFFGEGSRLTVL.

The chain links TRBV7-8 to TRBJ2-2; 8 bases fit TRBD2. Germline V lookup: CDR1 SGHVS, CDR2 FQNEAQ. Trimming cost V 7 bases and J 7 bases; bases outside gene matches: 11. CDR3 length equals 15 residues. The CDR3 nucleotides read TGTGCCAGCACCCAATCGGGGGGGCCGGTCGGGGAGCTGTTTTTT. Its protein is CASTQSGGPVGELFF. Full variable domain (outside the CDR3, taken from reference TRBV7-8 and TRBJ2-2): GAGVSQSPRYKVAKRGQDVALRCDPISGHVSLFWYQQALGQGPEFLTYFQNEAQLDKSGLPSDRFFAERPEGSVSTLKIQRTQQEDSAVYLCASTQSGGPVGELFFGEGSRLTVL.

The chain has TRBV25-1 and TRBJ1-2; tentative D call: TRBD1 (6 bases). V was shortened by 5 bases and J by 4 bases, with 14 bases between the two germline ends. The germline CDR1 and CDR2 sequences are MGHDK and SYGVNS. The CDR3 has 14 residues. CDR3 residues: CASSSPSDSYGYTF. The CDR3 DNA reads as TGTGCCAGCAGTTCCCCATCGGACAGCTATGGCTACACCTTC.

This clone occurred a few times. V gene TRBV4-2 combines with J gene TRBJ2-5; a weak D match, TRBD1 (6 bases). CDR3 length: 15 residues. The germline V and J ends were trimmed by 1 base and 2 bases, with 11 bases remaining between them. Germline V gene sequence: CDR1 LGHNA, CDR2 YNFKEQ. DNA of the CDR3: TGTGCCAGCAGCCAAGCGTGGACAGCACAAGAGACCCAGTACTTC. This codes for CASSQAWTAQETQYF.

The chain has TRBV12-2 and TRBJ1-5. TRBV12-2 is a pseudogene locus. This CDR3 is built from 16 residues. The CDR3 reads CASRPYRGFRVQPQHF. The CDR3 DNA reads TGTGCAAGTCGCCCCTACCGTGGGTTTCGGGTTCAGCCCCAGCATTTT.

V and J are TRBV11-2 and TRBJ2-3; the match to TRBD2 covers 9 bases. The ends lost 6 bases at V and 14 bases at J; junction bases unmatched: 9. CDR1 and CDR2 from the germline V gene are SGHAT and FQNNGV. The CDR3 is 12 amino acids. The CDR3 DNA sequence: TGTGCCAGCAGTCAGGAGGGGACTAGCATGTATTTT. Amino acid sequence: CASSQEGTSMYF.

CDR3 in amino acids: CASIGRDEQYF. The CDR3 DNA reads TGTGCCAGCATAGGCCGGGACGAGCAGTACTTC. The chain couples TRBV25-1 to TRBJ2-7; D remains ambiguous. The V gene's germline CDR1 is MGHDK and CDR2 SYGVNS. CDR3 length: 11 residues. V was trimmed by 7 bases and J by 5 bases, leaving 9 bases between them.

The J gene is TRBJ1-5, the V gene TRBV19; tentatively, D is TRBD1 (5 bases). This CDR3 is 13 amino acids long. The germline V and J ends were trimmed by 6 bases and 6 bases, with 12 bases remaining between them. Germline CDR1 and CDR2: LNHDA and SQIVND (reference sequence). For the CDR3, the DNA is TGTGCCAGTAGGTTGCAGGGTACTCAGCCCCAGCATTTT. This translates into CASRLQGTQPQHF. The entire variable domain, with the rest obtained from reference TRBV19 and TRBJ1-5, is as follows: DGGITQSPKYLFRKEGQNVTLSCEQNLNHDAMYWYRQDPGQGLRLIYYSQIVNDFQKGDIAEGYSVSREKKESFPLTVTSAQKNPTAFYLCASRLQGTQPQHFGDGTRLSIL.

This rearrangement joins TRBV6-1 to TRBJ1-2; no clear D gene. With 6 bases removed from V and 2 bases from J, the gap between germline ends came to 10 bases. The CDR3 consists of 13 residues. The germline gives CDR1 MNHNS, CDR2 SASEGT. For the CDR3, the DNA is TGTGCCAGCAGCCCCGAACGGAACTATGGCTACACCTTC. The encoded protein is CASSPERNYGYTF.

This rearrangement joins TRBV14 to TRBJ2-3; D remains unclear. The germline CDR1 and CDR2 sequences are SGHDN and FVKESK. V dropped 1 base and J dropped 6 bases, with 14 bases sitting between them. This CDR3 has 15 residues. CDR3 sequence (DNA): TGTGCCAGCAGCCAAGGGGCACCGCCAGTGGATACGCAGTATTTT. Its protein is CASSQGAPPVDTQYF. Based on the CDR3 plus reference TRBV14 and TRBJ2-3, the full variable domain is EAGVTQFPSHSVIEKGQTVTLRCDPISGHDNLYWYRRVMGKEIKFLLHFVKESKQDESGMPNNRFLAERTGGTYSTLKVQPAELEDSGVYFCASSQGAPPVDTQYFGPGTRLTVL.

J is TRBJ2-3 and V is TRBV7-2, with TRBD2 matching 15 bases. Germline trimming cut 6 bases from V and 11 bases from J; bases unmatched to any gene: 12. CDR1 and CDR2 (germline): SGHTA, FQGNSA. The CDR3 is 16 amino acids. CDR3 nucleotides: TGTGCCAGCAGTTCTACCGCCGGGACTAGCGGGGGGCGGCAGTATTTT. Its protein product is CASSSTAGTSGGRQYF.

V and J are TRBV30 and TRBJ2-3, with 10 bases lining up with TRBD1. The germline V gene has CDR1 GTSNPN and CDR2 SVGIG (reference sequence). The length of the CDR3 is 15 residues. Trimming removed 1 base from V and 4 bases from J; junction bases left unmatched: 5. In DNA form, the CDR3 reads TGTGCCTGGAGTGGTCGACAGGGGGCGGCAGATACGCAGTATTTT. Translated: CAWSGRQGAADTQYF.

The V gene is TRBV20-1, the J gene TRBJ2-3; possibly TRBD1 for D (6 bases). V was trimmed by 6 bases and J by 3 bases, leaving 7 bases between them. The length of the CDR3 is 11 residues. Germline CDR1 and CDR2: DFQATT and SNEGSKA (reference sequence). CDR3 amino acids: CSAGATDTQYF. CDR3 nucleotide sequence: TGCAGTGCGGGGGCTACAGATACGCAGTATTTT.

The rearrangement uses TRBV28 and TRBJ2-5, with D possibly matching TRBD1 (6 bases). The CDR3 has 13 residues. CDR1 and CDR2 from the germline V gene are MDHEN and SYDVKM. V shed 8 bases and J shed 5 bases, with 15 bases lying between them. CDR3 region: CASRGTPTETQYF. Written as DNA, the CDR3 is TGTGCCAGCCGAGGGACACCGACGGAGACCCAGTACTTC.

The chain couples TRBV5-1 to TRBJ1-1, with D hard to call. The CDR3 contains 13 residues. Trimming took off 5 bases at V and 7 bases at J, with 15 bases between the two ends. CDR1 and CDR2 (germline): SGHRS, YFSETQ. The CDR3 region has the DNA TGCGCCAGCAGGAGCCTTACTAATGGTGAAGCTTTCTTT. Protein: CASRSLTNGEAFF.

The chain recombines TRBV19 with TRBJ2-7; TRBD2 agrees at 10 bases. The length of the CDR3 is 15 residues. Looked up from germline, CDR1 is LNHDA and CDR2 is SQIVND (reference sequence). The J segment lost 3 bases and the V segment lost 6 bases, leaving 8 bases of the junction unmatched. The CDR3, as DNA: TGTGCCAGTAGCGGGATAGCGGGGGGAAACTACGAGCAGTACTTC. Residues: CASSGIAGGNYEQYF.

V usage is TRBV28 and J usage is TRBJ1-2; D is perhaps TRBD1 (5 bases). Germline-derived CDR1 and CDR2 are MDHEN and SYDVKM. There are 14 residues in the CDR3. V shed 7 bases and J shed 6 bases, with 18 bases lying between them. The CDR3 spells CASKLTGRGDGYTF. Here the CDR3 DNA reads TGTGCCAGCAAGTTGACGGGACGGGGGGATGGCTACACCTTC.

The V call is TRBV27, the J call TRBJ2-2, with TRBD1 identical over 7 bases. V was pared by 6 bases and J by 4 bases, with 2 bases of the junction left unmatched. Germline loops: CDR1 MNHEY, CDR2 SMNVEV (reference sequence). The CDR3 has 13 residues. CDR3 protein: CASRYRGTGELFF. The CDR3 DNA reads TGTGCCAGCAGATACAGGGGCACCGGGGAGCTGTTTTTT.